This TCR beta chain stems from a study of T cell clonality in common variable immunodeficiency. Clones were read by immunoSEQ multiplex PCR, and TCRdb kept only the in-frame ones, dropping some. This sample carries around 52,000 clones, none of them present only once. There are many counts of this clone. The target antigen is unknown. The observed sequence ends 3 residues before the CDR3 terminus, with the missing tail filled in from the germline J gene. This CDR3 has 16 residues. J was trimmed by 4 bases and V by 6 bases; bases with no gene match: 9. Per germline, CDR1 LGHNA and CDR2 YNFKEQ. Study findings and constraints: CVID subjects had higher TCRbeta clonality than healthy controls, most marked in about a third. In common variable immunodeficiency, TCR beta chains reportedly carried fewer deletions and N-nucleotide insertions.

The clonotype was recovered from a person aged 18 to 75 in good health. Sequencing used peripheral blood mononuclear cells. The V gene is TRBV4-2, the J gene TRBJ1-3; 10 bases fit TRBD1. The CDR3 protein is CASSNNPGQGGNTIYF. The sequenced part of the CDR3 DNA is TGTGCCAGCAGTAACAACCCGGGACAGGGGGGAAACACC.